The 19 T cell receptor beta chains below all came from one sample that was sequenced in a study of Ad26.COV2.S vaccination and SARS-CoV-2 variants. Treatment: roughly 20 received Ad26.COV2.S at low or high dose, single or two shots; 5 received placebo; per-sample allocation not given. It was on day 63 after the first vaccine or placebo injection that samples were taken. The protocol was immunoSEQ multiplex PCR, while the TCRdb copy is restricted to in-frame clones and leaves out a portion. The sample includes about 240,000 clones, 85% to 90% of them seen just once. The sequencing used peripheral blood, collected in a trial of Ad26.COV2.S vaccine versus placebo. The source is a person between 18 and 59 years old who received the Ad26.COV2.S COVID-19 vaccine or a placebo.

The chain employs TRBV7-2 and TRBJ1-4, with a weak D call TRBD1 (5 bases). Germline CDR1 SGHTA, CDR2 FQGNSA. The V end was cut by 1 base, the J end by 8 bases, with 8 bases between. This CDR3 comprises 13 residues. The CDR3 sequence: CASSLVGGEKLFF. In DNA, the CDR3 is TGTGCCAGCAGCTTAGTCGGGGGAGAAAAACTGTTTTTT.

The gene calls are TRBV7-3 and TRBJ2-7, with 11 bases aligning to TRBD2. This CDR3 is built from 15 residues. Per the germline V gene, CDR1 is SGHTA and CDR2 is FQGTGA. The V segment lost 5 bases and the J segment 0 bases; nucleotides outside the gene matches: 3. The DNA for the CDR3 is TGTGCCAGCAGCCCGGGACTAGCGGCCTCCTACGAGCAGTACTTC. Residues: CASSPGLAASYEQYF.

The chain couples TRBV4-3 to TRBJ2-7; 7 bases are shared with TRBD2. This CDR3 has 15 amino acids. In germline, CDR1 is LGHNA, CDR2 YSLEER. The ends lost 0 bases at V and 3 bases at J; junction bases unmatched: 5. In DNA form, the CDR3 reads TGCGCCAGCAGCCAAGATTGGCGGGGGAACTACGAGCAGTACTTC. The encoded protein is CASSQDWRGNYEQYF.

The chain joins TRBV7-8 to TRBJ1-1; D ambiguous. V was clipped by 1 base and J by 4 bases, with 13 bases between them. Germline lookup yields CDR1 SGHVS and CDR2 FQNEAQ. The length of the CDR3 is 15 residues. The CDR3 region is CASSLGRASTTEAFF. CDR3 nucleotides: TGTGCCAGCAGCTTAGGGAGGGCCTCGACCACTGAAGCTTTCTTT.

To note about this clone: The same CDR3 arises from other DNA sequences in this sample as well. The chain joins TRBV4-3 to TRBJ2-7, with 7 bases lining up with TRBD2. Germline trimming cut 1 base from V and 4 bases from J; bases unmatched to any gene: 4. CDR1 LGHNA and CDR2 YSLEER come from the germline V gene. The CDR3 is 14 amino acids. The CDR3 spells CASSQGEGRYEQYF. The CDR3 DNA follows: TGCGCCAGCAGCCAAGGGGAGGGTAGATACGAGCAGTACTTC.

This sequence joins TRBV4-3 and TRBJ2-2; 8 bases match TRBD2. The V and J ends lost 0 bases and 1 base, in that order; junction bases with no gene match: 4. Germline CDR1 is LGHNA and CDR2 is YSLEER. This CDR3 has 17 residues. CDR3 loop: CASSQEGTSGNTGELFF. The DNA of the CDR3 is TGCGCCAGCAGCCAAGAGGGAACTAGCGGGAACACCGGGGAGCTGTTTTTT.

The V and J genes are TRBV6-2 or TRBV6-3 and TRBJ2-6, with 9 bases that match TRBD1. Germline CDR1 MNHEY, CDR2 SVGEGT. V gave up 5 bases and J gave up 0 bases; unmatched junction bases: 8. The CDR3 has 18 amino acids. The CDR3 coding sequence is TGTGCCAGCAGTATACAGGGGGCCGCCAGCTCTGGGGCCAACGTCCTGACTTTC. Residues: CASSIQGAASSGANVLTF.

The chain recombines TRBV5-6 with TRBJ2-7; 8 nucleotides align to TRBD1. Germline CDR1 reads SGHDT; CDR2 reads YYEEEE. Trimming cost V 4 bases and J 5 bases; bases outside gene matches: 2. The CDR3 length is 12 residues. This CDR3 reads CASSRDRHEQYF. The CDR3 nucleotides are TGTGCCAGCAGCCGGGACAGGCACGAGCAGTACTTC.

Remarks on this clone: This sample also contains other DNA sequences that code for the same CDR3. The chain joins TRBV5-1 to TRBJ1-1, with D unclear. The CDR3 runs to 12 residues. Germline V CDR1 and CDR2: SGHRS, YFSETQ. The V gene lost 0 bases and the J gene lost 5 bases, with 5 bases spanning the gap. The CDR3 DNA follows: TGCGCCAGCAGCTTGGGGAGTACTGAAGCTTTCTTT. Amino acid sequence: CASSLGSTEAFF.

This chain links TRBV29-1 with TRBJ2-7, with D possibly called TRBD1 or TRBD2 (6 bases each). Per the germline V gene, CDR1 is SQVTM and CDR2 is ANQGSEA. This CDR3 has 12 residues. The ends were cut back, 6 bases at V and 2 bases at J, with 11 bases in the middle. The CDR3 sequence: CSVVEGAYEQYF. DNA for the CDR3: TGCAGCGTAGTGGAGGGGGCCTACGAGCAGTACTTC.

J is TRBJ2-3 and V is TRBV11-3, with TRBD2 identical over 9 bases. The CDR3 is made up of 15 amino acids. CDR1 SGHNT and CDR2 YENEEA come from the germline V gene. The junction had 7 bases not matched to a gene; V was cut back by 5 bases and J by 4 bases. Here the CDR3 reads CASSPSGERPDTQYF. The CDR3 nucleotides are TGTGCCAGCAGCCCTAGCGGGGAGAGGCCAGATACGCAGTATTTT.

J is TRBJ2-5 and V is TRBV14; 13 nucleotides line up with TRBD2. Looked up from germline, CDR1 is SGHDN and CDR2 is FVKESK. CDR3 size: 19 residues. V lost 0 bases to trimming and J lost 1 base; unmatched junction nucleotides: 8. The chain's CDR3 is CASSQDFRTSGGSQETQYF. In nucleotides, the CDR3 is TGTGCCAGCAGCCAAGATTTCAGGACTAGCGGGGGATCCCAAGAGACCCAGTACTTC.

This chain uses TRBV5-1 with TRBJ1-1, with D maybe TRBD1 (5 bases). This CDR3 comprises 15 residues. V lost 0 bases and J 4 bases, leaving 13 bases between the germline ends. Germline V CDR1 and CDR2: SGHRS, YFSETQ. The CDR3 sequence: CASSLEGQGRTEAFF. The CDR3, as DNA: TGCGCCAGCAGCTTGGAAGGTCAGGGTCGCACTGAAGCTTTCTTT.

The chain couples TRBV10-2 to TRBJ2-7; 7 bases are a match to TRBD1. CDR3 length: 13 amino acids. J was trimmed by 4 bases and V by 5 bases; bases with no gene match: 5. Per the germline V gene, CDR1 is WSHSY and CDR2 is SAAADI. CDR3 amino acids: CASSPGTAYEQYF. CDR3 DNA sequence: TGCGCCAGCAGTCCCGGGACAGCATACGAGCAGTACTTC.

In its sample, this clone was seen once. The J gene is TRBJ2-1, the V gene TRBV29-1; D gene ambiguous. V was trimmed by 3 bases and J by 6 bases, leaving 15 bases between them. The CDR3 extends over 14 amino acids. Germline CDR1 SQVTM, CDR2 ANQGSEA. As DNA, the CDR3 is TGCAGCGTTGACACGCATCGCGTGGGCAATGAGCAGTTCTTC. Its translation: CSVDTHRVGNEQFF.

The CDR3 spells CASSAGGGAQPQHF. The CDR3 DNA follows: TGTGCCAGCAGCGCAGGAGGAGGGGCTCAGCCCCAGCATTTT. The V gene is TRBV9, the J gene TRBJ1-5; D may be TRBD1 (5 bases). The V end was cut by 3 bases, the J end by 6 bases, with 13 bases between. The germline gives CDR1 SGDLS, CDR2 YYNGEE. CDR3 length: 14 residues.

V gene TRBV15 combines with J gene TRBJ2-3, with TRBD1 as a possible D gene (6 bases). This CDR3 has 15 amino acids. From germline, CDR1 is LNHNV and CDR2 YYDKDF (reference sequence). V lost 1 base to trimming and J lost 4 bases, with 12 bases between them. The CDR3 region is CATSRARGNADTQYF. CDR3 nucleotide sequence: TGTGCCACCAGCAGAGCCAGGGGTAACGCAGATACGCAGTATTTT. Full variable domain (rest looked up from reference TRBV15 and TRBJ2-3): DAMVIQNPRYQVTQFGKPVTLSCSQTLNHNVMYWYQQKSSQAPKLLFHYYDKDFNNEADTPDNFQSRRPNTSFCFLDIRSPGLGDTAMYLCATSRARGNADTQYFGPGTRLTVL.

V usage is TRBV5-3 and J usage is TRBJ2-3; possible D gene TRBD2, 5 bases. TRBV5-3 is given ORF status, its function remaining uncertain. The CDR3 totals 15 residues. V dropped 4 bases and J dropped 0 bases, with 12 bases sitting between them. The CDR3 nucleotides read TGTGCCAGAAGCCCACGAGGGTATAGCACAGATACGCAGTATTTT. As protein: CARSPRGYSTDTQYF.

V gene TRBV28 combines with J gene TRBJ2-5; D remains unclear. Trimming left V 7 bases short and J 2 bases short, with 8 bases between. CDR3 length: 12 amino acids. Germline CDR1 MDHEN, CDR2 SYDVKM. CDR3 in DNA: TGTGCCAGCATAGGTGGGCAAGAGACCCAGTACTTC. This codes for CASIGGQETQYF.